Included here is one T cell receptor (beta chain) sequence, with context. This entry belongs to a study of T cells in Graves' hyperthyroidism and ophthalmopathy. The source of the PBMCs was approximately 10 ml of fresh peripheral blood. Trimming shortened V by 3 bases and J by 5 bases, and 13 bases separated the two germline ends. Looked up from germline, CDR1 is LGHDT and CDR2 is YNNKEL (reference sequence). The CDR3 loop spans 14 amino acids. RNA transcripts yielded amplified TCR beta CDR3 regions. During a first-round RT-PCR of the TCR CDR3, the HTBI primer set was used. TCRdb redid the calling of the multiplex PCR reads with MiXCR, one entry per CDR3 protein. Here the sample spans 600,000 to 650,000 distinct CDR3 sequences, less than 25% being singletons.

The sample consisted of blood. This chain links TRBV3-1 with TRBJ2-5; D ambiguous. This TCR came from a man aged 25 to 45 with Graves' ophthalmopathy. CDR3 sequence (DNA): TGTGCCAGCAGCCATCCGCCCCGATGGGAGACCCAGTACTTC. Its protein product is CASSHPPRWETQYF.